These T cell receptor beta chains were read from a single sample in a study of OX40 agonist ivuxolimab in advanced cancers. Libraries were prepared by immunoSEQ multiplex PCR; TCRdb keeps only in-frame clonotypes and omits some of them. The sample has 37,000 or so clones; about 88% are singletons. Here the sequenced sample was CD4+ or CD8+ T cells sorted from blood, taken in a trial of the OX40 agonist ivuxolimab. These receptors were collected from an adult with an advanced solid tumor such as melanoma, head and neck, liver or kidney cancer. Each CDR3 is given with its conserved first and last residue. The D gene is left open where the match is weak. Some rows have no size entry. The others give once, few or many, or a class for an expanded clone.

V gene: TRBV10-3
D gene: NA
J gene: TRBJ2-3
clone size: NA
CDR3 DNA: TGTGCCATCAGACAGACAGAGGGATACACAGATACGCAGTATTTT
CDR3 protein: CAIRQTEGYTDTQYF

V gene: TRBV6-5
D gene: TRBD1
J gene: TRBJ1-1
clone size: NA
CDR3 DNA: TGTGCCAGCAGATCTGACAGGGGGCTAACTGAAGCTTTCTTT
CDR3 protein: CASRSDRGLTEAFF

V gene: TRBV18
D gene: NA
J gene: TRBJ2-3
clone size: once
CDR3 DNA: TGTGCCAGCTCGCCGCAGGGCGGAATCACAGATACGCAGTATTTT
CDR3 protein: CASSPQGGITDTQYF

V gene: TRBV9
D gene: NA
J gene: TRBJ1-1
clone size: NA
CDR3 DNA: TGTGCCAGCAGCGTAGTATGGAACACGAGAGCTTTCTTT
CDR3 protein: CASSVVWNTRAFF

V gene: TRBV4-2
D gene: NA
J gene: TRBJ1-6
clone size: NA
CDR3 DNA: TGTGCCAGCAGCCAAGATCCAAGACGGTGGACGACCTCGAGCTCCTATAATTCACCCCTCCACTTT
CDR3 protein: CASSQDPRRWTTSSSYNSPLHF

V gene: TRBV5-1
D gene: NA
J gene: TRBJ2-1
clone size: NA
CDR3 DNA: TGCGCCAGCAGCTCCGGGACTCCCACCCCTGAGCAGTTCTTC
CDR3 protein: CASSSGTPTPEQFF

V gene: TRBV6-1
D gene: NA
J gene: TRBJ2-1
clone size: NA
CDR3 DNA: TGTGCCAGCGGTCCCCCCCCCTGGTCCTACAATGAGCAGTTCTTC
CDR3 protein: CASGPPPWSYNEQFF

V gene: TRBV7-2
D gene: TRBD1
J gene: TRBJ1-1
clone size: NA
CDR3 DNA: TGTGCCAGCAGCGCATCCGGACAGGGACTAACTGAAGCTTTCTTT
CDR3 protein: CASSASGQGLTEAFF

V gene: TRBV7-2
D gene: TRBD1
J gene: TRBJ2-7
clone size: NA
CDR3 DNA: TGTGCCAGCAGACCGGGACAGACGACCTACGAGCAGTACTTC
CDR3 protein: CASRPGQTTYEQYF

V gene: TRBV4-1
D gene: TRBD1
J gene: TRBJ1-2
clone size: NA
CDR3 DNA: TGCGCCAGCAGCCCCGGTCTGAGGGGACAGGGGTTCTATGGCTACACCTTC
CDR3 protein: CASSPGLRGQGFYGYTF

V gene: TRBV2
D gene: NA
J gene: TRBJ2-1
clone size: NA
CDR3 DNA: TGTGCCAGCTTGCGGGTGGCCAATGAGCAGTTCTTC
CDR3 protein: CASLRVANEQFF

V gene: TRBV6-5
D gene: NA
J gene: TRBJ1-3
clone size: NA
CDR3 DNA: TGTGCCAGCAGTGTAGGGACCGCTGGATCCGCTCCCCCGGATTTT
CDR3 protein: CASSVGTAGSAPPDF

V gene: TRBV5-4
D gene: TRBD2
J gene: TRBJ2-7
clone size: NA
CDR3 DNA: TGTGCCAGCAAAATCGGGGGGGGATCCTACGAGCAGTACTTC
CDR3 protein: CASKIGGGSYEQYF

V gene: TRBV7-2
D gene: NA
J gene: TRBJ1-1
clone size: NA
CDR3 DNA: TGTGCCAGCAGTCAGGAAACGGTCATGAACACTGAAGCTTTCTTT
CDR3 protein: CASSQETVMNTEAFF

V gene: TRBV30
D gene: NA
J gene: TRBJ1-6
clone size: NA
CDR3 DNA: TGTGCCTGGAGTTCGGCTTCACCCCTCCACTTT
CDR3 protein: CAWSSASPLHF

V gene: TRBV4-1
D gene: NA
J gene: TRBJ1-2
clone size: NA
CDR3 DNA: TGCGCCAGCAGCCAACGCGAACAGGGTTCGTATGGCTACACCTTC
CDR3 protein: CASSQREQGSYGYTF

V gene: TRBV7-3
D gene: NA
J gene: TRBJ2-1
clone size: NA
CDR3 DNA: TGTGCCAGCAGCCCGACGGTACCTCCTTACAATGAGCAGTTCTTC
CDR3 protein: CASSPTVPPYNEQFF

V gene: TRBV27
D gene: NA
J gene: TRBJ2-5
clone size: NA
CDR3 DNA: TGTGCCAGCAGTTCCCGGCGTCGACAAGAGACCCAGTACTTC
CDR3 protein: CASSSRRRQETQYF

V gene: TRBV6-5
D gene: NA
J gene: TRBJ2-7
clone size: NA
CDR3 DNA: TGTGCCAGCAGTCCGGACTTATACTCCTACGAGCAGTACTTC
CDR3 protein: CASSPDLYSYEQYF

V gene: TRBV5-6
D gene: NA
J gene: TRBJ2-7
clone size: NA
CDR3 DNA: TGTGCCAGCAGCCCGGGAGTTACCTACGAGCAGTACTTC
CDR3 protein: CASSPGVTYEQYF

V gene: TRBV6-5
D gene: TRBD2
J gene: TRBJ2-3
clone size: NA
CDR3 DNA: TGTGCCAGCAGTTTGCTAGCGGGGGTTAGCACAGATACGCAGTATTTT
CDR3 protein: CASSLLAGVSTDTQYF

V gene: TRBV7-2
D gene: TRBD1
J gene: TRBJ1-2
clone size: NA
CDR3 DNA: TGTGCCAGCAGCTCCCCTACCATCAGGGGGCCCTATGGCTACACCTTC
CDR3 protein: CASSSPTIRGPYGYTF

V gene: TRBV6-5
D gene: NA
J gene: TRBJ1-1
clone size: NA
CDR3 DNA: TGTGCCAGCAGTTACTCGAGCGGGGGCAGTGGCACTGAAGCTTTCTTT
CDR3 protein: CASSYSSGGSGTEAFF

V gene: TRBV5-1
D gene: TRBD1
J gene: TRBJ2-3
clone size: NA
CDR3 DNA: TGCGCCAGCAGCCCGATGACAGGGGCAGATACGCAGTATTTT
CDR3 protein: CASSPMTGADTQYF

V gene: TRBV5-6
D gene: TRBD2
J gene: TRBJ2-5
clone size: NA
CDR3 DNA: TGTGCCAGCAGCTTACTAGCGGGGGGGCCTCAAGAGACCCAGTACTTC
CDR3 protein: CASSLLAGGPQETQYF

V gene: TRBV7-9
D gene: TRBD1
J gene: TRBJ1-2
clone size: NA
CDR3 DNA: TGTGCCAGCAAAAGGGACAGGGGGCAGGTCTATGGCTACACCTTC
CDR3 protein: CASKRDRGQVYGYTF

V gene: TRBV18
D gene: NA
J gene: TRBJ2-1
clone size: NA
CDR3 DNA: TGTGCCAGCTCTTTCCGGGGAGGTGAGCAGTTCTTC
CDR3 protein: CASSFRGGEQFF

V gene: TRBV2
D gene: NA
J gene: TRBJ1-1
clone size: once
CDR3 DNA: TGTGCCAGCAGTTATGTGGAGAACACTGAAGCTTTCTTT
CDR3 protein: CASSYVENTEAFF

V gene: TRBV7-8
D gene: NA
J gene: TRBJ1-1
clone size: NA
CDR3 DNA: TGTGCCAGCAGCGTAGAATCGAGACCTAACACTGAAGCTTTCTTT
CDR3 protein: CASSVESRPNTEAFF

V gene: TRBV7-2
D gene: TRBD1
J gene: TRBJ2-3
clone size: NA
CDR3 DNA: TGTGCCAGCAGCCTTTACAGGGGAACAGATACGCAGTATTTT
CDR3 protein: CASSLYRGTDTQYF

V gene: TRBV2
D gene: TRBD2
J gene: TRBJ2-1
clone size: few
CDR3 DNA: TGTGCCAGCCCAGCGGGGGGGCGGGGCGATGAGCAGTTCTTC
CDR3 protein: CASPAGGRGDEQFF

V gene: TRBV18
D gene: NA
J gene: TRBJ2-2
clone size: NA
CDR3 DNA: TGTGCCAGCTCGGCGACCCAGAGTTGGGCGAACACCGGGGAGCTGTTTTTT
CDR3 protein: CASSATQSWANTGELFF

V gene: TRBV6-4
D gene: TRBD1
J gene: TRBJ1-1
clone size: NA
CDR3 DNA: TGTGCCAGCAGTGGACCCCCGGGACAGGGGGCTGGGAACACTGAAGCTTTCTTT
CDR3 protein: CASSGPPGQGAGNTEAFF

V gene: TRBV7-2
D gene: NA
J gene: TRBJ2-2
clone size: NA
CDR3 DNA: TGTGCCAGCAGCTTAGTTACGGGTTTGAACACCGGGGAGCTGTTTTTT
CDR3 protein: CASSLVTGLNTGELFF

V gene: TRBV5-1
D gene: TRBD1
J gene: TRBJ2-2
clone size: once
CDR3 DNA: TGCGCCAGCAGCTTGGAAACAGGGGGGACCGGGGAGCTGTTTTTT
CDR3 protein: CASSLETGGTGELFF

V gene: TRBV5-1
D gene: NA
J gene: TRBJ1-4
clone size: NA
CDR3 DNA: TGCGCCAGCAGCCCTGAGGGGGGCTTTGGTGAAAAACTGTTTTTT
CDR3 protein: CASSPEGGFGEKLFF

V gene: TRBV29-1
D gene: TRBD1
J gene: TRBJ1-4
clone size: NA
CDR3 DNA: TGCAGCGTTGGAACTCAAGGGACAGTTAGCGAAAAACTGTTTTTT
CDR3 protein: CSVGTQGTVSEKLFF

V gene: TRBV6-6
D gene: NA
J gene: TRBJ1-1
clone size: NA
CDR3 DNA: TGTGCCAGCAGTTACGGCAGTGCAATGGGTAAGGCTGAAGCTTTCTTT
CDR3 protein: CASSYGSAMGKAEAFF

V gene: TRBV30
D gene: TRBD1
J gene: TRBJ1-2
clone size: few
CDR3 DNA: TGTGCCTGGAGGAACCAGGGGACAGGGGGGCAGGGCTACACCTTC
CDR3 protein: CAWRNQGTGGQGYTF

V gene: TRBV14
D gene: NA
J gene: TRBJ2-2
clone size: NA
CDR3 DNA: TGTGCCAGCAGCCAAGCGATGGGTGGCCGGGAGCTGTTTTTT
CDR3 protein: CASSQAMGGRELFF

V gene: TRBV7-9
D gene: NA
J gene: TRBJ1-1
clone size: few
CDR3 DNA: TGTGCCAGCAGCTTAGGGTACAACACTGAAGCTTTCTTT
CDR3 protein: CASSLGYNTEAFF